This entry concerns a single T cell receptor (beta chain). The antigen is undetermined. PCR was performed using 60 Vbeta and 13 Jbeta primers. TCRdb keeps only in-frame clones here, not all; method: immunoSEQ multiplex PCR. The table shows under 150,000 clones, with roughly 80% occurring only once. The record originates from a study of cytomegalovirus exposure and HLA in healthy donors. V lost 4 bases and J lost 2, with 10 bases in between. The germline CDR1 and CDR2 sequences are SGHRS and YFSETQ. This CDR3 is 13 amino acids long. Study-level points and caveats: Previously analyzed data showed that most TCR beta V segments were productive at a frequency of about 87% or about 30%.

The sample consisted of PBMCs. The V call is TRBV5-1, the J call TRBJ2-7; tentatively, D is TRBD2 (5 bases). This clonotype was sampled from a male donor in good health and CMV-seronegative. The CDR3 DNA reads as TGCGCCAGCAGCCGGACTTCGACCTACGAGCAGTACTTC. Protein product: CASSRTSTYEQYF.